This is a list of T cell receptor beta chains from one sample in a study of cytomegalovirus exposure and HLA in healthy donors. The method was immunoSEQ multiplex PCR; TCRdb's version includes in-frame clones alone and lacks a portion of them. The table records 150,000 to 200,000 clones, 86% of them present only once. The material sequenced was PBMCs. Receptors were obtained from a woman aged 18-29 years in good health and CMV-seronegative. Both conserved end residues are part of each CDR3. Each record gives: CDR3 protein, CDR3 DNA, CDR3 length, clone size, D gene, V gene, J gene. D genes are given only for firm matches. The listing skips clone size in some rows; elsewhere it reads once, few, many or a size class.

CDR3 protein: CASSPSGGASTQYF; CDR3 DNA: TGTGCCAGCAGCCCAAGCGGGGGGGCATCTACGCAGTATTTT; CDR3 length: 14; clone size: .; D gene: TRBD2; V gene: TRBV5-4; J gene: TRBJ2-3
CDR3 protein: CASSLAGGAYNEQFF; CDR3 DNA: TGTGCCAGCAGCTTAGCGGGGGGGGCTTACAATGAGCAGTTCTTC; CDR3 length: 15; clone size: once; D gene: .; V gene: TRBV7-7; J gene: TRBJ2-1
CDR3 protein: CASSLRGSGYTF; CDR3 DNA: TGTGCCAGCAGTTTGCGAGGGTCTGGCTACACCTTC; CDR3 length: 12; clone size: once; D gene: .; V gene: TRBV27; J gene: TRBJ1-2
CDR3 protein: CASSIFGAGGRRDTQYF; CDR3 DNA: TGTGCCAGTAGTATTTTTGGGGCGGGGGGACGGAGAGATACGCAGTATTTT; CDR3 length: 17; clone size: .; D gene: TRBD2; V gene: TRBV19; J gene: TRBJ2-3
CDR3 protein: CASSLDGGWDTEAFF; CDR3 DNA: TGTGCCAGCAGCTTAGACGGAGGGTGGGACACTGAAGCTTTCTTT; CDR3 length: 15; clone size: .; D gene: .; V gene: TRBV13; J gene: TRBJ1-1
CDR3 protein: CSVTGQGHGYTF; CDR3 DNA: TGCAGCGTAACGGGACAGGGACATGGCTACACCTTC; CDR3 length: 12; clone size: .; D gene: TRBD1; V gene: TRBV29-1; J gene: TRBJ1-2
CDR3 protein: CASSLLGADNSPLHF; CDR3 DNA: TGTGCCAGCAGCTTACTAGGAGCGGATAATTCACCCCTCCACTTT; CDR3 length: 15; clone size: .; D gene: .; V gene: TRBV7-9; J gene: TRBJ1-6
CDR3 protein: CATVAEGYPNQPQHF; CDR3 DNA: TGTGCCACCGTAGCCGAGGGATACCCCAATCAGCCCCAGCATTTT; CDR3 length: 15; clone size: .; D gene: .; V gene: TRBV6-1; J gene: TRBJ1-5
CDR3 protein: CASSRRSGGDPYNEQFF; CDR3 DNA: TGTGCCAGCAGCCGCCGTAGCGGGGGGGACCCATACAATGAGCAGTTCTTC; CDR3 length: 17; clone size: .; D gene: TRBD2; V gene: TRBV13; J gene: TRBJ2-1
CDR3 protein: CASRSTGELFF; CDR3 DNA: TGTGCCAGCAGGTCAACCGGGGAGCTGTTTTTT; CDR3 length: 11; clone size: .; D gene: .; V gene: TRBV7-8; J gene: TRBJ2-2
CDR3 protein: CASLQFEANEQFF; CDR3 DNA: TGTGCCAGCCTGCAGTTTGAGGCTAACGAGCAGTTCTTC; CDR3 length: 13; clone size: few; D gene: .; V gene: TRBV5-8; J gene: TRBJ2-1
CDR3 protein: CASSYGGSYNEQFF; CDR3 DNA: TGTGCCAGCAGTTATGGAGGGTCCTACAATGAGCAGTTCTTC; CDR3 length: 14; clone size: .; D gene: .; V gene: TRBV6-1; J gene: TRBJ2-1
CDR3 protein: CASSLNGDGNTEAFF; CDR3 DNA: TGTGCCAGCAGCCTCAACGGGGATGGGAACACTGAAGCTTTCTTT; CDR3 length: 15; clone size: .; D gene: .; V gene: TRBV4-2; J gene: TRBJ1-1
CDR3 protein: CASIPHGVLSYGYTF; CDR3 DNA: TGTGCCAGCATCCCGCACGGGGTTCTTTCCTATGGCTACACCTTC; CDR3 length: 15; clone size: .; D gene: .; V gene: TRBV28; J gene: TRBJ1-2
CDR3 protein: CASSDLLWREGGDTQYF; CDR3 DNA: TGTGCCAGCAGTGACTTACTTTGGCGGGAGGGCGGGGATACGCAGTATTTT; CDR3 length: 17; clone size: .; D gene: TRBD2; V gene: TRBV6-1; J gene: TRBJ2-3
CDR3 protein: CASSQPLTATNQPQHF; CDR3 DNA: TGTGCCAGCAGCCAGCCTCTGACAGCGACTAATCAGCCCCAGCATTTT; CDR3 length: 16; clone size: once; D gene: .; V gene: TRBV28; J gene: TRBJ1-5
CDR3 protein: CASSVEQSGREKLFF; CDR3 DNA: TGTGCCAGCAGTGTCGAACAGAGCGGACGTGAAAAACTGTTTTTT; CDR3 length: 15; clone size: .; D gene: .; V gene: TRBV2; J gene: TRBJ1-4
CDR3 protein: CASRPLAGSYDTQYF; CDR3 DNA: TGTGCCAGCAGACCTCTAGCGGGGAGCTACGATACGCAGTATTTT; CDR3 length: 15; clone size: .; D gene: TRBD2; V gene: TRBV28; J gene: TRBJ2-3
CDR3 protein: CASSVAAPSGVNTGELFF; CDR3 DNA: TGTGCCAGCTCAGTCGCCGCCCCTAGCGGGGTGAACACCGGGGAGCTGTTTTTT; CDR3 length: 18; clone size: .; D gene: TRBD2; V gene: TRBV18; J gene: TRBJ2-2
CDR3 protein: CASSAAGTFSYNEQFF; CDR3 DNA: TGTGCCAGCAGCGCCGCAGGGACATTTTCCTACAATGAGCAGTTCTTC; CDR3 length: 16; clone size: .; D gene: .; V gene: TRBV9; J gene: TRBJ2-1
CDR3 protein: CASSLGTGAIYEQYF; CDR3 DNA: TGTGCCAGCAGCTTAGGGACAGGGGCTATCTACGAGCAGTACTTC; CDR3 length: 15; clone size: .; D gene: TRBD1; V gene: TRBV5-8; J gene: TRBJ2-7
CDR3 protein: CASSLARFEQYF; CDR3 DNA: TGTGCCAGCAGTTTAGCCAGATTCGAGCAGTACTTC; CDR3 length: 12; clone size: .; D gene: .; V gene: TRBV28; J gene: TRBJ2-7
CDR3 protein: CAWSTNSGNTIYF; CDR3 DNA: TGTGCCTGGTCGACTAACTCTGGAAACACCATATATTTT; CDR3 length: 13; clone size: .; D gene: .; V gene: TRBV30; J gene: TRBJ1-3
CDR3 protein: CASSFDSGGANVLTF; CDR3 DNA: TGTGCCAGCAGTTTCGACAGTGGTGGGGCCAACGTCCTGACTTTC; CDR3 length: 15; clone size: .; D gene: .; V gene: TRBV5-4; J gene: TRBJ2-6
CDR3 protein: CASSPNPGQGVKVGELFF; CDR3 DNA: TGTGCCAGCAGTCCTAACCCGGGACAGGGGGTCAAGGTCGGGGAGCTGTTTTTT; CDR3 length: 18; clone size: .; D gene: TRBD1; V gene: TRBV28; J gene: TRBJ2-2
CDR3 protein: CASSFGGRRSNEQFF; CDR3 DNA: TGTGCCAGCAGTTTTGGGGGGAGACGAAGCAATGAGCAGTTCTTC; CDR3 length: 15; clone size: .; D gene: .; V gene: TRBV27; J gene: TRBJ2-1
CDR3 protein: CASSFPTQGLGDTQYF; CDR3 DNA: TGTGCCAGCAGTTTCCCGACTCAGGGACTGGGAGATACGCAGTATTTT; CDR3 length: 16; clone size: .; D gene: .; V gene: TRBV28; J gene: TRBJ2-3
CDR3 protein: CASSLTGMVGQYF; CDR3 DNA: TGTGCCAGCAGTTTGACGGGGATGGTGGGGCAGTACTTC; CDR3 length: 13; clone size: .; D gene: .; V gene: TRBV28; J gene: TRBJ2-7
CDR3 protein: CASSENLAGPGANVLTF; CDR3 DNA: TGCGCCAGCAGTGAAAATCTAGCGGGCCCTGGGGCCAACGTCCTGACTTTC; CDR3 length: 17; clone size: .; D gene: TRBD2; V gene: TRBV10-2; J gene: TRBJ2-6
CDR3 protein: CASSSPTDRSPYEQYF; CDR3 DNA: TGTGCCAGCAGCTCACCTACCGACAGGTCCCCCTACGAGCAGTACTTC; CDR3 length: 16; clone size: .; D gene: .; V gene: TRBV7-9; J gene: TRBJ2-7
CDR3 protein: CASSLDMGRPGYTF; CDR3 DNA: TGTGCCAGCAGCTTAGATATGGGGCGACCTGGCTACACCTTC; CDR3 length: 14; clone size: .; D gene: .; V gene: TRBV11-2; J gene: TRBJ1-2
CDR3 protein: CASSVTGKSTDTQYF; CDR3 DNA: TGTGCTAGCAGCGTTACAGGGAAAAGCACAGATACGCAGTATTTT; CDR3 length: 15; clone size: .; D gene: .; V gene: TRBV7-7; J gene: TRBJ2-3
CDR3 protein: CASKDYPYQETQYF; CDR3 DNA: TGTGCCAGCAAGGACTACCCGTACCAAGAGACCCAGTACTTC; CDR3 length: 14; clone size: .; D gene: .; V gene: TRBV28; J gene: TRBJ2-5
CDR3 protein: CASSLGQGRIYGYTF; CDR3 DNA: TGTGCCAGTAGTCTCGGACAGGGACGGATCTATGGCTACACCTTC; CDR3 length: 15; clone size: .; D gene: TRBD1; V gene: TRBV19; J gene: TRBJ1-2
CDR3 protein: CASSHWDSNEQFF; CDR3 DNA: TGCGCCAGCAGCCACTGGGACAGCAATGAGCAGTTCTTC; CDR3 length: 13; clone size: once; D gene: TRBD1; V gene: TRBV4-1; J gene: TRBJ2-1
CDR3 protein: CAISDLGETQYF; CDR3 DNA: TGTGCCATCAGTGACTTGGGCGAGACCCAGTACTTC; CDR3 length: 12; clone size: .; D gene: .; V gene: TRBV10-3; J gene: TRBJ2-5
CDR3 protein: CASSRRGGGNTIYF; CDR3 DNA: TGTGCCAGCAGCCGTAGGGGGGGAGGAAACACCATATATTTT; CDR3 length: 14; clone size: .; D gene: .; V gene: TRBV9; J gene: TRBJ1-3
CDR3 protein: CASSPLGAKQYF; CDR3 DNA: TGTGCCAGCAGTCCGCTGGGGGCCAAGCAGTACTTC; CDR3 length: 12; clone size: .; D gene: .; V gene: TRBV2; J gene: TRBJ2-7
CDR3 protein: CASSQVEQAISNQPQHF; CDR3 DNA: TGCGCCAGCAGCCAAGTTGAGCAGGCGATTAGCAATCAGCCCCAGCATTTT; CDR3 length: 17; clone size: few; D gene: .; V gene: TRBV4-1; J gene: TRBJ1-5
CDR3 protein: CASSSLKAGGPYF; CDR3 DNA: TGTGCCAGCAGTTCCTTAAAAGCGGGGGGCCCGTACTTC; CDR3 length: 13; clone size: .; D gene: TRBD2; V gene: TRBV28; J gene: TRBJ2-7
CDR3 protein: CASVQGIEQFF; CDR3 DNA: TGTGCTAGTGTCCAGGGGATTGAGCAGTTCTTC; CDR3 length: 11; clone size: .; D gene: .; V gene: TRBV12-5; J gene: TRBJ2-1
CDR3 protein: CASSQDSTAEETQYF; CDR3 DNA: TGTGCCAGCAGCCAAGATTCTACAGCTGAAGAGACCCAGTACTTC; CDR3 length: 15; clone size: once; D gene: .; V gene: TRBV14; J gene: TRBJ2-5
CDR3 protein: CASSTSGTSGSSYNEQFF; CDR3 DNA: TGTGCCAGTAGTACCTCCGGGACTAGCGGGAGCTCCTACAATGAGCAGTTCTTC; CDR3 length: 18; clone size: .; D gene: TRBD2; V gene: TRBV19; J gene: TRBJ2-1
CDR3 protein: CASSARWATNEKLFF; CDR3 DNA: TGTGCCAGCAGTGCGAGGTGGGCAACTAATGAAAAACTGTTTTTT; CDR3 length: 15; clone size: few; D gene: .; V gene: TRBV2; J gene: TRBJ1-4
CDR3 protein: CASSKGYPQGDYEQYF; CDR3 DNA: TGTGCCAGCAGCAAAGGATACCCACAGGGGGACTACGAGCAGTACTTC; CDR3 length: 16; clone size: .; D gene: .; V gene: TRBV21-1; J gene: TRBJ2-7
CDR3 protein: CASGGPSSYNEQFF; CDR3 DNA: TGTGCCAGCGGAGGCCCCAGCTCCTACAATGAGCAGTTCTTC; CDR3 length: 14; clone size: .; D gene: .; V gene: TRBV2; J gene: TRBJ2-1
CDR3 protein: CASSPTARYSPLHF; CDR3 DNA: TGTGCCAGCAGCCCGACAGCCCGGTATTCACCCCTCCACTTT; CDR3 length: 14; clone size: .; D gene: .; V gene: TRBV6-1; J gene: TRBJ1-6
CDR3 protein: CASSDLGASGNTIYF; CDR3 DNA: TGTGCCAGCAGTGATCTCGGAGCCTCTGGAAACACCATATATTTT; CDR3 length: 15; clone size: .; D gene: .; V gene: TRBV6-1; J gene: TRBJ1-3
CDR3 protein: CASSPSQGSIVWYGYTF; CDR3 DNA: TGTGCCAGCAGCCCCAGTCAGGGGAGTATAGTGTGGTATGGCTACACCTTC; CDR3 length: 17; clone size: .; D gene: .; V gene: TRBV7-9; J gene: TRBJ1-2
CDR3 protein: CATQSGTGVLTEAFF; CDR3 DNA: TGTGCCACCCAGAGCGGGACAGGGGTGCTCACTGAAGCTTTCTTT; CDR3 length: 15; clone size: .; D gene: TRBD1; V gene: TRBV5-5; J gene: TRBJ1-1
CDR3 protein: CASRIVETQYF; CDR3 DNA: TGTGCCAGCAGAATAGTGGAGACCCAGTACTTC; CDR3 length: 11; clone size: .; D gene: .; V gene: TRBV7-9; J gene: TRBJ2-5
CDR3 protein: CASSRLAVGADTQYF; CDR3 DNA: TGTGCCAGCAGCCGGCTAGCGGTCGGGGCAGATACGCAGTATTTT; CDR3 length: 15; clone size: few; D gene: TRBD2; V gene: TRBV6-1; J gene: TRBJ2-3
CDR3 protein: CASSQMRSRSSYEQYF; CDR3 DNA: TGCGCCAGCAGTCAAATGCGGAGTAGGAGCTCCTACGAGCAGTACTTC; CDR3 length: 16; clone size: .; D gene: .; V gene: TRBV23-1; J gene: TRBJ2-7
CDR3 protein: CASSSLNRELFF; CDR3 DNA: TGTGCCAGCAGCTCCCTTAATAGGGAGCTGTTTTTT; CDR3 length: 12; clone size: .; D gene: .; V gene: TRBV11-2; J gene: TRBJ2-2
CDR3 protein: CASSPRDRDPGYTF; CDR3 DNA: TGTGCCAGCAGTCCGAGGGACAGGGATCCTGGCTACACCTTC; CDR3 length: 14; clone size: .; D gene: TRBD1; V gene: TRBV6-1; J gene: TRBJ1-2